One sample yielded the 13 T cell receptor beta chains listed below, sequenced in a study of cytomegalovirus exposure and HLA in healthy donors. Primers for the PCR totalled 60 Vbeta and 13 Jbeta. Sequenced by immunoSEQ multiplex PCR; TCRdb stores in-frame clones only, minus some. The sample has around 150,000 clones, 77% seen once; the top ten hold roughly 2.8%. The sample consisted of PBMCs. The origin of the receptors is a woman aged 40 to 50 in good health and CMV-seropositive.

With respect to this clone: The sample contains more than one DNA sequence encoding this CDR3. The J gene is TRBJ2-2, the V gene TRBV9, with 7 positions matching TRBD1. Trimming cost V 2 bases and J 5 bases; bases outside gene matches: 6. This CDR3 contains 15 residues. Germline V gene lookup returns CDR1 SGDLS and CDR2 YYNGEE. In nucleotides, the CDR3 is TGTGCCAGCAGCGTTGCAGGGGGTGGAACCGGGGAGCTGTTTTTT. This encodes CASSVAGGGTGELFF.

The chain combines TRBV5-1 with TRBJ2-1; D is perhaps TRBD2 (6 bases). The CDR3 runs 15 residues. From germline, CDR1 is SGHRS and CDR2 YFSETQ. V was clipped by 3 bases and J by 7 bases, with 17 bases between them. CDR3 bases: TGCGCCAGCAGCTCACTAGCAAGGTCGGAAAATGAGCAGTTCTTC. Its protein product is CASSSLARSENEQFF. The full variable domain, in which reference TRBV5-1 and TRBJ2-1 provide the parts outside the CDR3, is KAGVTQTPRYLIKTRGQQVTLSCSPISGHRSVSWYQQTPGQGLQFLFEYFSETQRNKGNFPGRFSGRQFSNSRSEMNVSTLELGDSALYLCASSSLARSENEQFFGPGTRLTVL.

The chain employs TRBV5-5 and TRBJ2-7; 8 nucleotides agree with TRBD1. The germline V gene encodes CDR1 SGHKS and CDR2 YYEKEE (reference sequence). The V gene end was trimmed by 6 bases and the J gene end by 5 bases; junction bases not matched to a gene: 10. This CDR3 is built from 14 residues. CDR3 amino acids: CASNPRGLKNEQYF. CDR3 DNA: TGTGCCAGCAACCCCAGGGGGCTTAAAAACGAGCAGTACTTC.

V usage is TRBV6-6 and J usage is TRBJ1-1; 11 bases are a match to TRBD1. Germline V gene sequence: CDR1 MNHNY, CDR2 SVGAGI (reference sequence). The CDR3 is 15 residues long. V lost 5 bases to trimming and J lost 5 bases; unmatched junction nucleotides: 7. Written as DNA, the CDR3 is TGTGCCAGCAGTGGACAGGGGGCCCGAAGTACTGAAGCTTTCTTT. Its translation: CASSGQGARSTEAFF.

This chain uses TRBV10-1 with TRBJ2-5; TRBD2 is a possible D gene (5 bases). The germline V gene encodes CDR1 WNHNN and CDR2 SYGVQD (reference sequence). The CDR3 loop spans 13 amino acids. Trimming took off 4 bases at V and 5 bases at J, with 11 bases between the two ends. CDR3 in amino acids: CASSGTPGETQYF. CDR3 DNA sequence: TGCGCCAGCAGTGGGACTCCGGGGGAGACCCAGTACTTC.

This clone has a single count. The chain has TRBV7-8 and TRBJ1-1; 7 bases fit TRBD1. V shed 1 base and J 0 bases; nucleotides not matched to a gene: 8. The CDR3 totals 17 residues. CDR1 and CDR2 (germline): SGHVS, FQNEAQ. This CDR3 reads CASSLGGTEVMNTEAFF. CDR3 sequence (DNA): TGTGCCAGCAGCTTAGGAGGGACAGAAGTCATGAACACTGAAGCTTTCTTT.

CDR3 bases: TGTGCCATCACTCCGGGACAGAACTCTGGAAACACCATATATTTT. Protein sequence: CAITPGQNSGNTIYF. This chain links TRBV10-3 with TRBJ1-3; 7 bases are shared with TRBD1. Germline values: CDR1 ENHRY, CDR2 SYGVKD. The CDR3 is 15 residues long. V trimming: 7 bases; J trimming: 0 bases; junction bases outside the gene matches: 6.

The CDR3 loop is CASSITGSNQPQHF. The DNA for the CDR3 is TGTGCCAGTAGTATCACAGGGAGCAATCAGCCCCAGCATTTT. This sequence joins TRBV19 and TRBJ1-5, with TRBD1 as a possible D gene (6 bases). The germline V gene encodes CDR1 LNHDA and CDR2 SQIVND (reference sequence). This CDR3 has 14 amino acids. V lost 3 bases, J lost 1 base, and 7 bases lay in between.

The V and J genes are TRBV6-5 and TRBJ1-5, with 8 nucleotides matching TRBD1. From germline, CDR1 is MNHEY and CDR2 SVGAGI. The CDR3 loop spans 13 amino acids. Unmatched junction bases numbered 4, after V lost 8 bases and J lost 4 bases. This CDR3 reads CASQGQANQPQHF. The CDR3 coding sequence is TGTGCCAGCCAGGGACAGGCAAATCAGCCCCAGCATTTT.

The chain is built from TRBV28 and TRBJ1-2, with 10 bases fitting TRBD1. Germline CDR1 and CDR2: MDHEN and SYDVKM. This CDR3 has 16 amino acids. V gave up 4 bases and J gave up 4 bases; unmatched junction bases: 9. The CDR3 nucleotides read TGTGCCAGCAGTTCGAATTCCGGGACAGGGGCCTATGGCTACACCTTC. This gives the protein CASSSNSGTGAYGYTF.

The chain is built from TRBV19 and TRBJ1-6, with D maybe TRBD1 (5 bases). The CDR3 loop spans 12 amino acids. CDR1 and CDR2 (germline): LNHDA, SQIVND (reference sequence). Trimming stripped 10 bases from V and 4 bases from J, with 8 bases between. As DNA, the CDR3 is TGTGCCACAGGGACTTATAATTCACCCCTCCACTTT. The encoded protein is CATGTYNSPLHF. The full variable domain, its missing parts supplied by reference TRBV19 and TRBJ1-6, is DGGITQSPKYLFRKEGQNVTLSCEQNLNHDAMYWYRQDPGQGLRLIYYSQIVNDFQKGDIAEGYSVSREKKESFPLTVTSAQKNPTAFYLCATGTYNSPLHFGNGTRLTVT.

CDR3: CASSLGLAGVSSTDTQYF. The CDR3 DNA sequence: TGCGCCAGCAGCCTCGGACTAGCGGGGGTTTCTAGCACAGATACGCAGTATTTT. This sequence joins TRBV4-3 and TRBJ2-3, with 13 bases that match TRBD2. The ends lost 4 bases at V and 0 bases at J; junction bases unmatched: 7. There are 18 residues in the CDR3. CDR1 and CDR2 from the germline V gene are LGHNA and YSLEER.

The V and J genes are TRBV15 and TRBJ1-3, with 9 bases identical to TRBD1. The trim removed 9 bases at V and 4 bases at J, leaving 4 bases unmatched. CDR3 length equals 13 residues. Germline CDR1 is LNHNV and CDR2 is YYDKDF (reference sequence). The CDR3 region is CATRGTGGNTIYF. The CDR3, as DNA: TGTGCCACACGGGGGACAGGGGGAAACACCATATATTTT.